A single sample gave rise to the 9 T cell receptor beta chains below, sequenced in a study of OX40 agonist ivuxolimab in advanced cancers. Repertoires were generated with immunoSEQ multiplex PCR, while TCRdb's copy carries only in-frame clones and drops some. The data hold about 20,000 clones, with around nine tenths observed a single time. The specimen was CD4+ or CD8+ T cells sorted from blood, collected in a trial of the OX40 agonist ivuxolimab. These receptors were taken from an adult with an advanced solid tumor such as melanoma, head and neck, liver or kidney cancer.

This clone was observed a few times. This rearrangement joins TRBV9 to TRBJ1-1; the D gene is possibly TRBD1 (5 bases). Germline-derived CDR1 and CDR2 are SGDLS and YYNGEE. Trimming removed 2 bases at V and 2 bases at J, with 10 bases between. The CDR3 length is 14 residues. The CDR3 spells CASSVDSGNTEAFF. The CDR3 nucleotides read TGTGCCAGCAGCGTTGACAGTGGAAACACTGAAGCTTTCTTT.

The chain couples TRBV4-2 to TRBJ2-7, with 9 bases lining up with TRBD1. This CDR3 region has 16 residues. Germline V gene lookup returns CDR1 LGHNA and CDR2 YNFKEQ. V trimming: 5 bases; J trimming: 1 base; junction bases outside the gene matches: 9. CDR3 nucleotide sequence: TGTGCCAGCAGCTTTGTGGGACAGGGCGATTCCTACGAGCAGTACTTC. It codes for CASSFVGQGDSYEQYF.

The V call is TRBV7-9, the J call TRBJ2-7; D is possibly TRBD1 (5 bases). Trimming shortened V by 1 base and J by 4 bases, and 5 bases separated the two germline ends. The CDR3 has 12 residues. CDR1 SEHNR and CDR2 FQNEAQ come from the germline V gene (reference sequence). CDR3: CASSLGQYEQYF. CDR3 in DNA: TGTGCCAGCAGCTTAGGACAGTACGAGCAGTACTTC.

This chain connects TRBV27 to TRBJ1-4; D is uncertain. CDR1 is MNHEY and CDR2 is SMNVEV in the germline V gene (reference sequence). Between the trimmed V and J ends, which lost 3 bases and 6 bases, there was a span of 8 bases. The CDR3 runs 13 residues. The CDR3 DNA is TGTGCCAGCAGTTTTGTCGGTCATGAAAAACTGTTTTTT. This gives the protein CASSFVGHEKLFF.

The V call is TRBV2, the J call TRBJ2-5; D is perhaps TRBD1 (5 bases). Deletions cut 6 bases from V and 2 bases from J, with 7 bases between. CDR1 is SNHLY, CDR2 FYNNEI, per germline. CDR3 length equals 12 residues. The CDR3 region has the DNA TGTGCCAGCAGCCGACAGCAAGAGACCCAGTACTTC. Its translation is CASSRQQETQYF.

The CDR3 region has the DNA TGCGCCAGCAGCCTAGGTGATAGTGGGGGGGCAAATGAGCAGTTCTTC. Amino acid sequence: CASSLGDSGGANEQFF. The chain carries TRBV5-1 and TRBJ2-1; a possible D gene is TRBD2 (7 bases). Trimming pared 4 bases from V and 7 bases from J, leaving 21 bases between. The germline CDR1 and CDR2 sequences are SGHRS and YFSETQ. This CDR3 region has 16 residues.

This clone was recorded only once. This chain connects TRBV9 to TRBJ2-2, with TRBD2 matching 8 bases. CDR1 is SGDLS, CDR2 YYNGEE, per germline. With 6 bases clipped from V and 5 bases from J, the junction kept 9 bases outside the gene matches. The CDR3 spans 15 residues. The CDR3: CASNLGGARTGELFF. CDR3 nucleotide sequence: TGTGCCAGCAACCTCGGGGGGGCCCGAACCGGGGAGCTGTTTTTT. Together with reference TRBV9 and TRBJ2-2, the CDR3 gives the full variable domain: DSGVTQTPKHLITATGQRVTLRCSPRSGDLSVYWYQQSLDQGLQFLIQYYNGEERAKGNILERFSAQQFPDLHSELNLSSLELGDSALYFCASNLGGARTGELFFGEGSRLTVL.

J is TRBJ2-2 and V is TRBV7-9; D possibly uses TRBD1 or TRBD2 (5 bases each). Germline CDR1 and CDR2: SEHNR and FQNEAQ (reference sequence). Deletions cut 5 bases from V and 6 bases from J, with 13 bases between. The CDR3 has 14 residues. Here the CDR3 DNA reads TGTGCCAGCAGCCTACGGGACCGCCCCGGGGAGCTGTTTTTT. Translating it yields CASSLRDRPGELFF.

This clone was detected once. The chain carries TRBV7-9 and TRBJ2-7, with 11 bases fitting TRBD1. Per the germline V gene, CDR1 is SEHNR and CDR2 is FQNEAQ (reference sequence). J lost 2 bases, V lost 6 bases, and 6 bases had no gene match. This CDR3 is built from 15 residues. The CDR3 bases are TGTGCCAGCAGTCCAGGGACAGGGGGAGCCTACGAGCAGTACTTC. Amino acid sequence: CASSPGTGGAYEQYF.